This T cell receptor (beta chain) is drawn from a study of blood T cell repertoires in COVID-19. Clones were read by immunoSEQ multiplex PCR, and TCRdb kept only the in-frame ones, dropping some. The sample lists about 160,000 clones, 84% occurring once. V shed 2 bases and J shed 4 bases, with 8 bases lying between them. Per germline, CDR1 MDHEN and CDR2 SYDVKM. This CDR3 has 13 residues. The sample taken for sequencing was peripheral blood. V gene TRBV28 combines with J gene TRBJ1-1; maybe TRBD1 (5 bases). This receptor was obtained from a man aged 18 to 30 with active or convalescent COVID-19. The CDR3, as DNA: TGTGCCAGCAGTTTACAGGGCCCCACTGAAGCTTTCTTT. Its translation is CASSLQGPTEAFF. The full variable domain, its missing parts supplied by reference TRBV28 and TRBJ1-1, is DVKVTQSSRYLVKRTGEKVFLECVQDMDHENMFWYRQDPGLGLRLIYFSYDVKMKEKGDIPEGYSVSREKKERFSLILESASTNQTSMYLCASSLQGPTEAFFGQGTRLTVV.